The 15 T cell receptor beta chains below come from one sample, sequenced in a study of blood T cell repertoires in COVID-19. Sequenced by immunoSEQ multiplex PCR; TCRdb stores in-frame clones only, minus some. The profile covers around 70,000 clones, with around 89% appearing a single time and roughly 0.58% taken by the ten largest. The sample comprised peripheral blood. The receptors derive from a man aged 55 to 70 with acute or convalescent COVID-19.

This chain connects TRBV24-1 to TRBJ2-5; no firm D call. The ends were cut back, 0 bases at V and 4 bases at J, with 5 bases in the middle. The germline gives CDR1 KGHDR, CDR2 SFDVKD. CDR3 size: 13 residues. The CDR3 loop is CATSDLTGETQYF. The CDR3 coding sequence is TGTGCCACCAGTGATTTGACGGGAGAGACCCAGTACTTC.

The chain is built from TRBV10-2 and TRBJ2-5, with D possibly TRBD1 on 5 matching bases. The CDR3 covers 13 residues. V was shortened by 6 bases and J by 4 bases, with 12 bases between the two germline ends. Germline CDR1 WSHSY, CDR2 SAAADI. The DNA of the CDR3 is TGCGCCAGCAGGGGGCAACTGGGAGAGACCCAGTACTTC. Protein sequence: CASRGQLGETQYF.

The rearrangement uses TRBV6-2 or TRBV6-3 and TRBJ1-2; 11 bases are shared with TRBD1. Trimming cost V 5 bases and J 7 bases; bases outside gene matches: 9. Germline CDR1 and CDR2: MNHEY and SVGEGT. The CDR3 totals 15 residues. The CDR3 protein is CASSPGQGAWRGYTF. CDR3 DNA sequence: TGTGCCAGCAGTCCAGGACAGGGGGCCTGGCGTGGCTACACCTTC.

This clone was counted between two and nine times. This rearrangement joins TRBV5-1 to TRBJ1-3, with unresolved D. V lost 0 bases and J lost 3, with 7 bases in between. The germline V gene encodes CDR1 SGHRS and CDR2 YFSETQ. This CDR3 contains 14 residues. CDR3 loop: CASSLEQFGNTIYF. DNA for the CDR3: TGCGCCAGCAGCTTGGAACAGTTTGGAAACACCATATATTTT.

The CDR3 coding sequence is TGCAGCGCCGAACAGGGGGCGAGGACCGGGGAGCTGTTTTTT. Residues: CSAEQGARTGELFF. The chain has TRBV29-1 and TRBJ2-2, with 9 bases fitting TRBD1. V lost 7 bases and J lost 5; bases outside the gene matches: 8. This CDR3 comprises 14 residues. Germline CDR1 SQVTM, CDR2 ANQGSEA.

This chain links TRBV30 with TRBJ1-4, with 10 nucleotides matching TRBD1. CDR1 is GTSNPN, CDR2 SVGIG, per germline (reference sequence). CDR3 length: 14 residues. The J segment lost 8 bases and the V segment lost 2 bases, leaving 5 bases of the junction unmatched. CDR3 amino acids: CAWSSGTGEEKLFF. The CDR3 bases are TGTGCCTGGAGTTCCGGGACAGGGGAGGAAAAACTGTTTTTT.

This chain's CDR3 is CAWDPGNGYGYTF. The CDR3 coding sequence is TGTGCCTGGGACCCAGGGAATGGCTATGGCTACACCTTC. The rearrangement links TRBV30 to TRBJ1-2; D is perhaps TRBD1 (5 bases). Germline V gives CDR1 GTSNPN, CDR2 SVGIG (reference sequence). The CDR3 extends over 13 amino acids. The germline V and J ends were trimmed by 5 bases and 4 bases, with 14 bases remaining between them.

The chain recombines TRBV3-1 (or the pseudogene TRBV3-2) with TRBJ1-1, with D perhaps matching TRBD1 (5 bases). With 2 bases removed from V and 0 bases from J, the gap between germline ends came to 10 bases. CDR1 and CDR2 (germline): LGHDT, YNNKEL (reference sequence). The CDR3 spans 15 residues. CDR3 coding DNA: TGTGCCAGCAGCCAATTCCAGGGTTTGAACACTGAAGCTTTCTTT. Translation: CASSQFQGLNTEAFF.

The V and J genes are TRBV13 and TRBJ2-6; 8 nucleotides line up with TRBD2. V lost 2 bases and J lost 1; bases outside the gene matches: 13. The CDR3 loop spans 20 amino acids. Germline V gives CDR1 PRHDT, CDR2 FYEKMQ (reference sequence). This chain's CDR3 is CASSLYTRVAGRSGANVLTF. The CDR3 nucleotides read TGTGCCAGCAGCTTATATACCAGAGTAGCGGGGAGGTCTGGGGCCAACGTCCTGACTTTC.

V and J are TRBV5-1 and TRBJ1-1; perhaps TRBD1 as D (5 bases). Trimming shortened V by 2 bases and J by 0 bases, and 14 bases separated the two germline ends. This CDR3 region has 16 residues. Germline CDR1 is SGHRS and CDR2 is YFSETQ. As DNA, the CDR3 is TGCGCCAGCAGCTTAGGCAGGGCCACCCTGAACACTGAAGCTTTCTTT. It encodes CASSLGRATLNTEAFF.

The chain has TRBV30 and TRBJ1-2, with a tentative D call TRBD1 (5 bases). The length of the CDR3 is 13 residues. Germline V gene sequence: CDR1 GTSNPN, CDR2 SVGIG (reference sequence). Deletions cut 2 bases from V and 2 bases from J, with 9 bases between. The CDR3 DNA reads TGTGCCTGGAGTCCGGCAGGGAACTATGGCTACACCTTC. Its protein product is CAWSPAGNYGYTF. Full variable domain (remainder filled in from reference TRBV30 and TRBJ1-2): SQTIHQWPATLVQPVGSPLSLECTVEGTSNPNLYWYRQAAGRGLQLLFYSVGIGQISSEVPQNLSASRPQDRQFILSSKKLLLSDSGFYLCAWSPAGNYGYTFGSGTRLTVV.

This clone was recorded once. The chain combines TRBV5-1 with TRBJ1-2; the match to TRBD1 covers 9 bases. Looked up from germline, CDR1 is SGHRS and CDR2 is YFSETQ. The J segment lost 4 bases and the V segment lost 4 bases, leaving 8 bases of the junction unmatched. This CDR3 is built from 15 residues. The DNA of the CDR3 is TGCGCCAGCAGCACTAACAGGGGGCCTGGCTATGGCTACACCTTC. It yields the protein CASSTNRGPGYGYTF.

The chain combines TRBV19 with TRBJ1-2; D gene ambiguous. CDR3 length: 13 residues. Germline V lookup: CDR1 LNHDA, CDR2 SQIVND (reference sequence). V gave up 6 bases and J gave up 1 base, with 9 bases separating them. The CDR3 nucleotides are TGTGCCAGTAGCCCTCGAGATAACTATGGCTACACCTTC. Translating it yields CASSPRDNYGYTF.

The J gene is TRBJ1-2, the V gene TRBV5-1, with 7 bases aligning to TRBD1. Germline V lookup: CDR1 SGHRS, CDR2 YFSETQ. The V gene end was trimmed by 0 bases and the J gene end by 8 bases; junction bases not matched to a gene: 10. The CDR3 contains 15 residues. The CDR3 DNA is TGCGCCAGCAGCTTGGATGGACAGGCGGCTGAGGGCTACACCTTC. Translated, it gives CASSLDGQAAEGYTF.

V usage is TRBV5-1 and J usage is TRBJ1-1, with no clear D. This CDR3 has 15 residues. The V end was cut by 2 bases, the J end by 0 bases, with 11 bases between. The germline gives CDR1 SGHRS, CDR2 YFSETQ. CDR3 nucleotides: TGCGCCAGCAGCTTCGGGAGAGTCATGAACACTGAAGCTTTCTTT. This codes for CASSFGRVMNTEAFF.